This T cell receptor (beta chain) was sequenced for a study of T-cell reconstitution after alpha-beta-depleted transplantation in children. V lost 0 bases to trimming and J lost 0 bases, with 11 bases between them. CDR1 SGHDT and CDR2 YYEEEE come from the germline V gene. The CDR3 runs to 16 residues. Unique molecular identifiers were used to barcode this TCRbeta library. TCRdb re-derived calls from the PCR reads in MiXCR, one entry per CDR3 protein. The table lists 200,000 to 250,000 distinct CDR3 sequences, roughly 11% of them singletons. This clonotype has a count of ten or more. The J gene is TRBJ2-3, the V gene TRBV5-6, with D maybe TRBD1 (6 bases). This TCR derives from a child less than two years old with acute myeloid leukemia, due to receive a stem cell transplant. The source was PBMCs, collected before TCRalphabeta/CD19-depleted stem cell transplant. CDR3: CASSLVGQPSTDTQYF. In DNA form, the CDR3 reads TGTGCCAGCAGCTTGGTCGGACAGCCTAGCACAGATACGCAGTATTTT.